The entry that follows covers one T cell receptor (beta chain) sequence. The target of this receptor is not known. The CDR3 does not end in the conserved phenylalanine or tryptophan, so this is likely a read error. This specimen comes from a study of tumor and adjacent non-tumor tissue in lung cancer (dated by TCRdb to between 2018 and 2020). With regard to the full study: The cohort included about a dozen adenocarcinoma, a couple of squamous cell carcinoma and 1 small cell lung cancer patients. The study compared bulk TCRbeta repertoires between lung tumor tissue and matched distant non-tumor lung tissue from more than twelve lung cancer patients. TCRbeta CDR3 sequencing was performed on approximately 30 paired specimens, with one tumor sample and one normal lung sample collected per patient. A total of 95 million to 150 million productive TCRbeta reads were generated by sequencing, corresponding to an average of approximately 4.3 million reads per sample. Ages among the roughly 15 patients ranged from about 30 to 80 years, there were roughly ten men and 5 women, and disease was at TNM stage I to III. Overall study results and their limits: TCR diversity was significantly higher in younger patients, and higher tumor TCR diversity was associated with shorter overall and disease-free survival. Only 15 or so patients were included in the cohort, and the need for larger samples and more detailed clinical data was noted by the authors. Tumor tissue showed significantly greater TCR diversity (inverse Simpson) than normal lung tissue (approximately 430 vs 150, P = 0.0075, Mann-Whitney U test). A significantly larger cumulative share of the repertoire was made up by the top 100 clones in normal lung than in tumor tissue. Peripheral blood was not sequenced, so blood TCRbeta repertoires were not examined in the lung cancer patients of the study. The methods do not name the sequencing platform or mention unique molecular identifiers.

The junction carries 11 bases between V and J, which are trimmed by 4 bases and 3 bases respectively. The CDR3 length is 14 residues, termini included. Solely the CDR3 DNA is kept, with 42 bases framed from the first base. As encoded in the germline V gene, CDR1 is KGHDR while CDR2 is SFDVKD. The library was obtained by multiplex PCR. For sequencing, an Illumina HiSeq 2500 was employed. TCRbeta libraries were constructed through three rounds of nested PCR with primers (Table S4) according to protocols modified from ARM-PCR. Before sequencing, PCR products in the 200-500 bp range were cut out of the gel and cleaned up using the QIAquick gel extraction kit. Processing in the source paper ran as follows. Reads were cleaned with Trimmomatic, merged with FLASH into complete CDR3 sequences, and assigned to V(D)J germline segments with MiTCR. Clonal diversity was computed as the inverse Simpson's index with VDJtools. A read counted as productive if the sequence was in-frame and lacked a premature stop codon. TCRdb passed the public sequencing reads through fastp at Q25 and MiXCR, retaining productive beta sequences. Rows with one shared CDR3 protein collapse into an entry with the most common genes and DNA. These V and J calls derive from TCRdb rather than the authors' analysis. For this sample there are under 150,000 distinct CDR3 sequences; approximately 66% appear just once. The ten top clones hold roughly 20% of the sample.

Bulk unsorted tissue served as the source for RNA extraction, and RNA quality was assessed using a NanoDrop ND-1000 and an Agilent 2100. The donors were newly diagnosed lung cancer patients admitted for thoracic surgery in China from August to November 2014 who had not received prior chemotherapy. The study excluded patients who had received radiotherapy or chemotherapy before or who had another cancer at the same time. Pieces of surgical tissue measuring about 1-2.1 cm3 were kept in RNAlater solution and held at -80 degrees C until needed. The sequence was obtained from a man in his fifties or sixties with small cell lung cancer. Sample: lung tumor tissue. The rearrangement combines TRBV24-1 with TRBJ2-5; a tentative D match to TRBD2 spans 6 bases. In nucleotide form, the sequence is TGTGCCACCAGTGAAGGGACTTTTGAAGAGACCCAGTACATC. Translated, this is CATSEGTFEETQYI.